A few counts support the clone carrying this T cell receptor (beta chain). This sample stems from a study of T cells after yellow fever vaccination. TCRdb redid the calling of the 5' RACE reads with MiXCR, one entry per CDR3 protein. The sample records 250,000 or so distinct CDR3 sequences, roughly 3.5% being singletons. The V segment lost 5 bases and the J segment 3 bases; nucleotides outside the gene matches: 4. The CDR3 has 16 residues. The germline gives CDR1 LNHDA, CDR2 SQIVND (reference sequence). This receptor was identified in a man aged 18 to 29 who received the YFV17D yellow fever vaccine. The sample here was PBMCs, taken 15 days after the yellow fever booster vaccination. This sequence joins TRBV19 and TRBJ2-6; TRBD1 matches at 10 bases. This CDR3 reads CASSRQGAIGANVLTF. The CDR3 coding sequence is TGTGCCAGTAGTCGACAGGGGGCGATTGGGGCCAACGTCCTGACTTTC.